Only a few counts were recorded for the clone carrying this TCR beta chain. V was cut by 0 bases and J by 0 bases, with 7 bases left in between. The germline gives CDR1 SGHRS, CDR2 YFSETQ. The CDR3 loop spans 15 amino acids. The sample belongs to a study of cytomegalovirus exposure and HLA in healthy donors. 60 Vbeta and 13 Jbeta primers were used in PCR. Repertoires were generated with immunoSEQ multiplex PCR, while TCRdb's copy carries only in-frame clones and drops some. The sample holds under 95,000 clones, 7.5% to 8.5% seen once. This sequence originates from a man in his fifties in good health and CMV-seronegative. The sequenced material came from PBMCs. The V gene is TRBV5-1, the J gene TRBJ1-3; no clear D gene. In DNA form, the CDR3 reads TGCGCCAGCAGCTTGGGTGCACTCTCTGGAAACACCATATATTTT. Residues: CASSLGALSGNTIYF.